The next 7 T cell receptor beta chains were all read from a single sample in a study of CD8+ T cells in alopecia areata. Extracted RNA was reverse transcribed, and the resulting cDNA served as sequencing template. Clones were sequenced by immunoSEQ multiplex PCR, and TCRdb holds only the in-frame ones, with some missing. This table has about 180,000 clones, about 67% appearing once. Here the sequenced sample was CD8+ T cells sorted from blood, taken at week 0. Source of these receptors: a human donor with alopecia areata.

This chain uses TRBV5-1 with TRBJ1-1; D unclear. Germline CDR1 and CDR2: SGHRS and YFSETQ. The CDR3 runs 12 residues. Trimming shortened V by 0 bases and J by 6 bases, and 6 bases separated the two germline ends. CDR3 nucleotide sequence: TGCGCCAGCAGCTTGGGGGCAGCTGAAGCTTTCTTT. Translated: CASSLGAAEAFF.

The chain uses TRBV5-1 and TRBJ2-7, with D possibly being TRBD2 (5 bases). V shed 2 bases and J shed 5 bases, with 11 bases lying between them. This CDR3 has 13 residues. Looked up from germline, CDR1 is SGHRS and CDR2 is YFSETQ. The CDR3 reads CASSFREPHEQYF. For the CDR3, the DNA is TGCGCCAGCAGCTTCCGGGAACCCCACGAGCAGTACTTC.

The rearrangement uses TRBV4-1 and TRBJ2-7, with D possibly matching TRBD1 (6 bases). CDR3 size: 15 residues. Trimming pared 4 bases from V and 3 bases from J, leaving 16 bases between. Per germline, CDR1 MGHRA and CDR2 YSYEKL. The DNA for the CDR3 is TGCGCCAGCAGCCGCATACGGGACAAAGACTACGAGCAGTACTTC. Amino acid sequence: CASSRIRDKDYEQYF.

This chain links TRBV6-5 with TRBJ2-5, with unresolved D. Germline values: CDR1 MNHEY, CDR2 SVGAGI. V was clipped by 8 bases and J by 0 bases, with 7 bases between them. The CDR3 has 12 amino acids. The DNA for the CDR3 is TGTGCCAGCGCTGGGAACCAAGAGACCCAGTACTTC. This translates into CASAGNQETQYF.

A few counts support this clone. The chain has TRBV7-9 and TRBJ1-6; 9 bases match TRBD1. Looked up from germline, CDR1 is SEHNR and CDR2 is FQNEAQ (reference sequence). With 5 bases clipped from V and 7 bases from J, the junction kept 9 bases outside the gene matches. This CDR3 is 16 amino acids long. The CDR3 loop reads CASSTRGQGTNSPLHF. The CDR3 region has the DNA TGTGCCAGCAGCACCCGGGGACAGGGAACCAATTCACCCCTCCACTTT.

The chain couples TRBV6-5 to TRBJ2-5, with D possibly being TRBD1 (6 bases). CDR1 and CDR2 from the germline V gene are MNHEY and SVGAGI. The CDR3 spans 13 residues. V gave up 3 bases and J gave up 5 bases, with 10 bases separating them. CDR3 bases: TGTGCCAGCAGTTATCAGGGGTGGGAGACCCAGTACTTC. Its protein product is CASSYQGWETQYF.

The sample holds a few counts of this clone. The chain joins TRBV7-2 to TRBJ1-4; no clear D. Per germline, CDR1 SGHTA and CDR2 FQGNSA. The CDR3 loop spans 14 amino acids. Trimming left V 2 bases short and J 8 bases short, with 12 bases between. CDR3 coding DNA: TGTGCCAGCAGCTTACTGTCACGGAGCGAAAAACTGTTTTTT. It specifies CASSLLSRSEKLFF.